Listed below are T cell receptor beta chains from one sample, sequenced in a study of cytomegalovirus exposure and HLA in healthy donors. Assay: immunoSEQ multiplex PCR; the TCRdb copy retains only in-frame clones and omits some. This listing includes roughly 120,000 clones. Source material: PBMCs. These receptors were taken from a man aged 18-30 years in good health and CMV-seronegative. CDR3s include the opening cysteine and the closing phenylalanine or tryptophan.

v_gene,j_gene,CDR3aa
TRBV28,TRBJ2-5,CASSFAGGEETQYF
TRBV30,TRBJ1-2,CAAPGFGYGYTF
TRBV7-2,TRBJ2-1,CASSLGQGFPNEQFF
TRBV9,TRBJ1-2,CASSQGDRNGYTF
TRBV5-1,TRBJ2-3,CASSLLGLAEDTQYF
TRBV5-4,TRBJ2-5,CASSLVGLSHETQYF
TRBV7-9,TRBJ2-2,CASSLAQGSTGELFF
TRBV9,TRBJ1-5,CASGLRCGQPQHF
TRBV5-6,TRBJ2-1,CASSFPLSDRPTDNEQFF
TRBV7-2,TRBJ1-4,CASSRMAVTNEKLFF
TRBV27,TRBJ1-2,CASSSDYRVGYTF
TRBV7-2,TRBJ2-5,CASSRAGRGEQYF
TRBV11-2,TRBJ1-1,CASSLVSGFYSEAFF
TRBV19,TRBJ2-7,CASSKTSGTTYEQYF
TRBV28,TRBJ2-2,CAGGNTGELFF
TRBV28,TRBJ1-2,CASSLVTANYGYTF
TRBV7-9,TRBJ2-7,CASRGGTSGGYEQYF